This is a list of T cell receptor beta chains from one sample in a study of T cell repertoires and leukemia-associated antigens. Via MiXCR, TCRdb re-called the 5' RACE reads, giving one row per CDR3 protein. The profile covers 11,000 to 15,000 distinct CDR3 sequences, with 30% to 40% appearing a single time and nearly 9.5% taken by the ten largest. Which antigens these TCRs recognize remains unknown. The sequenced sample consisted of CD3+ T cells sorted from blood and cultured. The source of these receptors is a female donor in good health. Each CDR3 is given with its conserved first and last residue. The D gene is left open where the match is weak. The size entry is marked missing in some rows and otherwise reads once, few, many or a size class.

V: TRBV20-1
size: many
J: TRBJ2-3
D: NA
CDR3: CTCNKQTTDTQYF
DNA: TGCACCTGCAACAAACAAACCACAGATACGCAGTATTTT

V: TRBV7-8
size: many
J: TRBJ2-1
D: TRBD2
CDR3: CASSPRGGSSYNEQFF
DNA: TGTGCCAGCAGCCCGAGGGGCGGGAGTTCCTACAATGAGCAGTTCTTC

V: TRBV12-3/TRBV12-4
size: medium-sized
J: TRBJ2-2
D: NA
CDR3: CASRKDGGYTGELFF
DNA: TGTGCCAGCAGGAAAGACGGAGGTTACACCGGGGAGCTGTTTTTT

V: TRBV20-1
size: few
J: TRBJ1-1
D: NA
CDR3: CSARDRGYWGLNTEAFF
DNA: TGCAGTGCTAGAGATCGAGGGTATTGGGGTTTGAACACTGAAGCTTTCTTT

V: TRBV10-3
size: NA
J: TRBJ1-1
D: TRBD1
CDR3: CAIRAAGQPNTEAFF
DNA: TGTGCCATCAGAGCAGCGGGACAGCCGAACACTGAAGCTTTCTTT

V: TRBV29-1
size: medium-sized
J: TRBJ2-3
D: TRBD2
CDR3: CSVARILGGDTQYF
DNA: TGCAGCGTTGCTAGAATCCTCGGGGGGGATACGCAGTATTTT

V: TRBV20-1
size: many
J: TRBJ2-3
D: TRBD2
CDR3: CSAPGGSTDTQYF
DNA: TGCAGTGCTCCCGGGGGGAGCACAGATACGCAGTATTTT

V: TRBV20-1
size: NA
J: TRBJ2-5
D: NA
CDR3: CSASSHDVQETQYF
DNA: TGCAGTGCTAGTTCCCACGACGTCCAAGAGACCCAGTACTTC

V: TRBV6-6
size: few
J: TRBJ2-5
D: NA
CDR3: CASRPGQQETQYF
DNA: TGTGCCAGCAGACCAGGACAGCAAGAGACCCAGTACTTC

V: TRBV20-1
size: many
J: TRBJ2-1
D: TRBD2
CDR3: CSARDLRTSASSYNEQFF
DNA: TGCAGTGCTAGAGATTTGAGGACTAGCGCGAGCTCCTACAATGAGCAGTTCTTC

V: TRBV10-3
size: medium-sized
J: TRBJ2-1
D: TRBD2
CDR3: CAIGLGAGGDEQFF
DNA: TGTGCCATCGGGTTGGGAGCGGGAGGGGATGAGCAGTTCTTC

V: TRBV5-6
size: medium-sized
J: TRBJ2-1
D: TRBD2
CDR3: CASSPPLAGEIGQFF
DNA: TGTGCCAGCAGCCCCCCCCTAGCGGGAGAAATCGGGCAGTTCTTC

V: TRBV5-1
size: medium-sized
J: TRBJ2-2
D: TRBD1
CDR3: CASRPGGGNTGELFF
DNA: TGCGCCAGCAGACCAGGGGGTGGGAACACCGGGGAGCTGTTTTTT